These 14 T cell receptor beta chains were sequenced from one sample in a study of shared clonotypes between healthy human individuals. Only in-frame clones appear in the TCRdb table, and some are missing; sequencing was by immunoSEQ multiplex PCR. The sample has about 1.5 million clones; 98% are singletons. The sequenced sample consisted of naive CD4+ T cells sorted from blood. Subset noted: CD45RA+ positively selected. These receptor sequences come from a man aged 25 to 40 in good health.

The V gene is TRBV7-8, the J gene TRBJ1-3; D may be TRBD1 (6 bases). V gave up 0 bases and J gave up 4 bases, with 16 bases separating them. The CDR3 loop spans 17 amino acids. Germline CDR1 SGHVS, CDR2 FQNEAQ. The CDR3 protein is CASSLAVLDSMGNTIYF. CDR3 coding DNA: TGTGCCAGCAGCTTAGCTGTTCTGGACAGTATGGGAAACACCATATATTTT.

The chain employs TRBV5-6 and TRBJ2-3; 7 nucleotides match TRBD1. The CDR3 consists of 15 residues. Germline trimming cut 2 bases from V and 3 bases from J; bases unmatched to any gene: 6. Germline CDR1 reads SGHDT; CDR2 reads YYEEEE. The CDR3 DNA follows: TGTGCCAGCAGCTTCTGGGACAGAAATACAGATACGCAGTATTTT. It is translated as CASSFWDRNTDTQYF.

The J gene is TRBJ2-6, the V gene TRBV18, with 7 positions matching TRBD1. This CDR3 region has 18 residues. Losses at the gene ends were 1 base for V and 4 bases for J; bases not matched to a gene: 10. Germline CDR1 reads KGHSH; CDR2 reads LQKENI. This CDR3 is CASSPLPGQPSGANVLTF. The CDR3 region has the DNA TGTGCCAGCTCACCACTACCGGGACAGCCATCCGGGGCCAACGTCCTGACTTTC.

The chain links TRBV7-8 to TRBJ1-2; D not certain. The CDR3 spans 14 residues. Trimming stripped 1 base from V and 2 bases from J, with 8 bases between. Germline lookup yields CDR1 SGHVS and CDR2 FQNEAQ. The CDR3 reads CASSLDGVNYGYTF. CDR3 in DNA: TGTGCCAGCAGCTTAGACGGGGTAAACTATGGCTACACCTTC.

As DNA, the CDR3 is TGTGCCAGCAGCTCCGCGCCGGGACAGGGGCAGCCCCAGCATTTT. It is translated as CASSSAPGQGQPQHF. The V call is TRBV7-2, the J call TRBJ1-5, with 10 positions matching TRBD1. V was clipped by 4 bases and J by 7 bases; unmatched bases: 7. The CDR3 is 15 amino acids. The germline V gene has CDR1 SGHTA and CDR2 FQGNSA.

Regarding this clone: Within the sample, other DNA sequences also encode this same CDR3. The genes are TRBV5-1 and TRBJ1-2; 7 bases line up with TRBD1. V was pared by 0 bases and J by 5 bases, with 4 bases of the junction left unmatched. CDR3 length: 14 residues. The germline V gene encodes CDR1 SGHRS and CDR2 YFSETQ. CDR3 sequence: CASSLDRGTYGYTF. Here the CDR3 DNA reads TGCGCCAGCAGCTTGGACAGGGGCACTTATGGCTACACCTTC.

The V and J genes are TRBV30 and TRBJ2-7; 9 nucleotides line up with TRBD1. The V gene end was trimmed by 6 bases and the J gene end by 1 base; junction bases not matched to a gene: 7. CDR1 and CDR2 (germline): GTSNPN, SVGIG (reference sequence). The CDR3 extends over 14 amino acids. CDR3 loop: CACLGDRASYEQYF. CDR3 coding DNA: TGTGCCTGCCTAGGGGACAGGGCATCCTACGAGCAGTACTTC. The full variable domain, completed using reference TRBV30 and TRBJ2-7, is SQTIHQWPATLVQPVGSPLSLECTVEGTSNPNLYWYRQAAGRGLQLLFYSVGIGQISSEVPQNLSASRPQDRQFILSSKKLLLSDSGFYLCACLGDRASYEQYFGPGTRLTVT.

The chain uses TRBV9 and TRBJ2-2, with D perhaps TRBD1 or TRBD2 (5 bases each). Germline values: CDR1 SGDLS, CDR2 YYNGEE. V was trimmed by 0 bases and J by 5 bases, leaving 17 bases between them. CDR3 length: 17 amino acids. The CDR3 DNA reads as TGTGCCAGCAGCGTAGTAAAATCGGGACGGGCGACCGGGGAGCTGTTTTTT. It is translated as CASSVVKSGRATGELFF.

The chain uses TRBV5-4 and TRBJ2-3; 9 nucleotides agree with TRBD2. This CDR3 spans 16 amino acids. Losses at the gene ends were 1 base for V and 1 base for J; bases not matched to a gene: 4. Germline V gene sequence: CDR1 SGHNT, CDR2 YYREEE (reference sequence). CDR3 DNA sequence: TGTGCCAGCAGCTTGAGGCTAGCGGGACGCACAGATACGCAGTATTTT. This codes for CASSLRLAGRTDTQYF.

This chain links TRBV6-5 with TRBJ2-7; tentative D call: TRBD1 (6 bases). The CDR3 has 13 amino acids. Trimming shortened V by 11 bases and J by 2 bases, and 16 bases separated the two germline ends. The germline gives CDR1 MNHEY, CDR2 SVGAGI. CDR3 residues: CASSGARTYEQYF. The CDR3 DNA is TGTGCCTCGTCAGGGGCCCGTACCTACGAGCAGTACTTC.

Only one count was recorded for this clone. The genes are TRBV11-2 and TRBJ1-3, with D unresolved. Trimming took 5 bases from V and 0 from J, leaving 14 bases between them. Germline V lookup: CDR1 SGHAT, CDR2 FQNNGV. This CDR3 is built from 16 residues. Here the CDR3 reads CASSVRVLSSGNTIYF. The CDR3 region has the DNA TGTGCCAGCAGCGTCCGGGTTCTCAGCTCTGGAAACACCATATATTTT.

The DNA for the CDR3 is TGTGCCAGCAGCTTAGCGCGGGGACAGACGAAAAACTATGGCTACACCTTC. This gives the protein CASSLARGQTKNYGYTF. The chain combines TRBV7-9 with TRBJ1-2, with 7 bases matching TRBD1. J was trimmed by 2 bases and V by 0 bases; bases with no gene match: 9. Germline CDR1 is SEHNR and CDR2 is FQNEAQ (reference sequence). This CDR3 spans 17 amino acids. Drawing the rest from reference TRBV7-9 and TRBJ1-2, the complete variable domain is DTGVSQNPRHKITKRGQNVTFRCDPISEHNRLYWYRQTLGQGPEFLTYFQNEAQLEKSRLLSDRFSAERPKGSFSTLEIQRTEQGDSAMYLCASSLARGQTKNYGYTFGSGTRLTVV.

The V gene is TRBV18, the J gene TRBJ1-2; tentatively, D is TRBD1 (5 bases). The germline V gene has CDR1 KGHSH and CDR2 LQKENI. CDR3 length: 15 residues. With 0 bases removed from V and 7 bases from J, the gap between germline ends came to 15 bases. The CDR3 is CASSPPGRGFLGYTF. CDR3 DNA sequence: TGTGCCAGCTCACCACCGGGACGTGGTTTCCTTGGCTACACCTTC.

The chain combines TRBV7-2 with TRBJ2-6; D is uncertain. Trimming stripped 4 bases from V and 17 bases from J, with 12 bases between. The CDR3 extends over 11 amino acids. Germline lookup yields CDR1 SGHTA and CDR2 FQGNSA. The CDR3 region has the DNA TGTGCCAGCAGCTCCGGCCCCCCTATGACTTTC. This translates into CASSSGPPMTF.